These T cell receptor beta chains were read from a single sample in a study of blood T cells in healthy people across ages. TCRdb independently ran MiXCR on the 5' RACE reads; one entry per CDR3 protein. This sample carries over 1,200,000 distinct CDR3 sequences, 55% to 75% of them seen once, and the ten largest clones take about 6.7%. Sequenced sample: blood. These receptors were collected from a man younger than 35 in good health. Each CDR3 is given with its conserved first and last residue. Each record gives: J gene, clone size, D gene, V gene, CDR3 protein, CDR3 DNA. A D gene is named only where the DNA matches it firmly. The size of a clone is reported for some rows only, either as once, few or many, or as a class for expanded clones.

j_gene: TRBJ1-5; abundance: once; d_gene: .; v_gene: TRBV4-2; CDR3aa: CASSQDPWNSNQPQHF; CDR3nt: TGTGCCAGCAGCCAAGATCCCTGGAATAGCAATCAGCCCCAGCATTTT
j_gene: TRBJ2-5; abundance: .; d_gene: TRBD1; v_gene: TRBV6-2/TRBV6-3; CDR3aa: CASSRGQVQETQYF; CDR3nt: TGTGCCAGCAGTCGGGGACAGGTACAAGAGACCCAGTACTTC
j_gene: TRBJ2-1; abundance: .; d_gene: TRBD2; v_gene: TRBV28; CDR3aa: CASRTLTSGYNEQFF; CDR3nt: TGTGCCAGCAGGACTCTGACTAGCGGGTACAATGAGCAGTTCTTC
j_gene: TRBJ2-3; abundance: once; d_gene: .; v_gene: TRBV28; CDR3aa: CASSLSPGSTDTQYF; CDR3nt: TGTGCCAGCAGTTTATCGCCAGGGAGCACAGATACGCAGTATTTT
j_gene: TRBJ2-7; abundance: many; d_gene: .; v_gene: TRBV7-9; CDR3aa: CASSAPSSYEQYF; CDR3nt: TGTGCCAGCAGCGCTCCGAGTTCCTACGAGCAGTACTTC
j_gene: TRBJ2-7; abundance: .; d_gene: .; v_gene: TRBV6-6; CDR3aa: CASSYPIEYEQYF; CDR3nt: TGTGCCAGCAGTTACCCTATAGAATACGAGCAGTACTTC
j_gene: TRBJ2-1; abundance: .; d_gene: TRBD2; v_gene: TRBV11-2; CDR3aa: CASSFGLAGRGNEQFF; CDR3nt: TGTGCCAGCAGCTTTGGACTAGCGGGCCGCGGTAATGAGCAGTTCTTC
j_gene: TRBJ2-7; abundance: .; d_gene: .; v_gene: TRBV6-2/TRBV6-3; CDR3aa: CVSSPRTIRVTQYF; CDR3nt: TGTGTCAGCAGTCCCCGGACTATCCGGGTCACCCAGTACTTC
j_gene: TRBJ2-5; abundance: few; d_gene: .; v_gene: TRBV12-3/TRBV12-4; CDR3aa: CASSQTGRETQYF; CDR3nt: TGTGCCAGCAGCCAGACAGGCCGGGAGACCCAGTACTTC
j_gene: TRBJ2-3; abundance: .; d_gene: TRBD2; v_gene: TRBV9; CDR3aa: CASSVGTSGRVPQYF; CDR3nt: TGTGCCAGCAGCGTAGGAACTAGCGGGCGGGTCCCGCAGTATTTT
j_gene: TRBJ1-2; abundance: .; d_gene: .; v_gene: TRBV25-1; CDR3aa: CASSELGGPYGYTF; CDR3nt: TGTGCCAGCAGTGAATTGGGGGGACCTTATGGCTACACCTTC
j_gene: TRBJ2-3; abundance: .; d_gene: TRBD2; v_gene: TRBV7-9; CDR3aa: CASILSTSGITDTQYF; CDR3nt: TGTGCCAGCATCCTTAGTACTAGCGGGATCACAGATACGCAGTATTTT
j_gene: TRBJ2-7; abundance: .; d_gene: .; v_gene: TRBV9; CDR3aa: CASSVEPGLYEQYF; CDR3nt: TGTGCCAGCAGCGTAGAGCCAGGTTTGTACGAGCAGTACTTC
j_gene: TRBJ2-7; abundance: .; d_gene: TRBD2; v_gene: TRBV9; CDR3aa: CASSATRGGSSYEQYF; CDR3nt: TGTGCCAGCAGCGCAACTCGCGGGGGTAGCTCCTACGAGCAGTACTTC
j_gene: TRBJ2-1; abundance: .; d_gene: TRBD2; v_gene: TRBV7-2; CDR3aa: CASSLAAGGQSEQFF; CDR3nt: TGTGCCAGCAGCTTAGCAGCGGGAGGGCAATCTGAGCAGTTCTTC
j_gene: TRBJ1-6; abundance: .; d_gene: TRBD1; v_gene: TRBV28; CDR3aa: CASSFLDREDSPLHF; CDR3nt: TGTGCCAGCAGTTTTCTCGACAGGGAGGATTCACCCCTCCACTTT
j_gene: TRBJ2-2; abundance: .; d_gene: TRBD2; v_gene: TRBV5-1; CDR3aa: CASSPTPLASDTGELFF; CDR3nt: TGCGCCAGCAGCCCCACCCCACTAGCGTCGGACACCGGGGAGCTGTTTTTT
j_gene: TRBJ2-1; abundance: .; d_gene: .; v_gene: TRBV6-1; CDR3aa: CASSETARDWGEQFF; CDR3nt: TGTGCCAGCAGTGAAACGGCCAGGGATTGGGGTGAGCAGTTCTTC
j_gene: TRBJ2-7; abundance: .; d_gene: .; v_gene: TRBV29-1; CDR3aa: CSVEEGAKETYEQYF; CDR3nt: TGCAGCGTTGAAGAAGGAGCCAAGGAGACCTACGAGCAGTACTTC
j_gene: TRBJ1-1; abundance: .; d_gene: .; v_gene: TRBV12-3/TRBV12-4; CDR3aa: CASSFLLGEAFF; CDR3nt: TGTGCCAGCAGTTTTCTTTTGGGCGAAGCTTTCTTT
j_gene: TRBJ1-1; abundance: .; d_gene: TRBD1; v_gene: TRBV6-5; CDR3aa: CASSYQPRTGNTEAFF; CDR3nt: TGTGCCAGCAGTTACCAGCCTAGGACAGGGAACACTGAAGCTTTCTTT
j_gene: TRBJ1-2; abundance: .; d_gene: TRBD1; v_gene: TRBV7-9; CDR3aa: CASSLPGTGASWGYTF; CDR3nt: TGTGCCAGCAGCTTGCCGGGGACAGGAGCGTCGTGGGGCTACACCTTC
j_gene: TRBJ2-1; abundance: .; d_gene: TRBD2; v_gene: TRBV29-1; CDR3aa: CSPRTSTNEQFF; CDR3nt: TGCAGCCCCAGGACTAGCACCAATGAGCAGTTCTTC
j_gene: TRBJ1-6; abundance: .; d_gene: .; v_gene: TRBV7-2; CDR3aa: CASSLPYNSPLHF; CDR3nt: TGTGCCAGCAGCCTCCCGTATAATTCACCCCTCCACTTT
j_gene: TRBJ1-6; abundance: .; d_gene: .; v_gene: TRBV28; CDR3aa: CASSLAHLLRGGNNSPLHF; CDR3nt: TGTGCCAGCAGTTTAGCCCACCTCCTGCGAGGCGGCAATAATTCACCCCTCCACTTT
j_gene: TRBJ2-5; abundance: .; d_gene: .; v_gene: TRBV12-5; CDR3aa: CASGLSGEGGETQYF; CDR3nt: TGTGCTAGCGGACTATCAGGGGAGGGCGGAGAGACCCAGTACTTC
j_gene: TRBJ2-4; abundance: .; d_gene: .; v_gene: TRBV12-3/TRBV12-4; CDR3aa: CASSFPPGAQYF; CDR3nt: TGTGCCAGCAGTTTCCCCCCGGGGGCGCAGTACTTC
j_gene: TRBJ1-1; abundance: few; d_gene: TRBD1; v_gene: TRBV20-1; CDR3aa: CSASAGQGVATFF; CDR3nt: TGCAGTGCTAGTGCTGGACAGGGAGTTGCAACTTTCTTT
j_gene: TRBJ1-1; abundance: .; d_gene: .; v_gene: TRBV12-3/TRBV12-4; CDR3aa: CASSLYGATEAFF; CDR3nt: TGTGCCAGCAGTTTGTACGGGGCAACTGAAGCTTTCTTT
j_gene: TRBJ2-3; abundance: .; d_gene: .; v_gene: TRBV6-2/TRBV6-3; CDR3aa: CASSTDISTDTQYF; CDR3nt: TGTGCCAGCAGTACAGACATTTCCACAGATACGCAGTATTTT
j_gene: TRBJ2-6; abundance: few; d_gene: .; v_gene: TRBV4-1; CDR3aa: CASSQDRPGANVLTF; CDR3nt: TGCGCCAGCAGCCAAGATCGTCCCGGGGCCAACGTCCTGACTTTC
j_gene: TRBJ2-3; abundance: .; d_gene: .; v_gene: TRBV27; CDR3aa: CASSRGITRTDTQYF; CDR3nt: TGTGCCAGCAGTCGGGGTATTACTCGCACAGATACGCAGTATTTT
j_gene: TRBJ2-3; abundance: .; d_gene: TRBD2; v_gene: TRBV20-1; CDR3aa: CSSRPSGGTDTQYF; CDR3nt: TGCAGTAGCCGTCCCAGCGGGGGCACAGATACGCAGTATTTT
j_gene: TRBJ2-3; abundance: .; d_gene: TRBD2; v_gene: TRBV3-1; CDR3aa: CASSQSRAGVKDTQYF; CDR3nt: TGTGCCAGCAGCCAAAGTCGGGCGGGAGTAAAAGATACGCAGTATTTT
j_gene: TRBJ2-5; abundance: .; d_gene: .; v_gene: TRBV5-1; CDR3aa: CASSSTGTGLEQETQYF; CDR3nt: TGCGCCAGCAGCTCGACTGGGACCGGATTAGAACAAGAGACCCAGTACTTC
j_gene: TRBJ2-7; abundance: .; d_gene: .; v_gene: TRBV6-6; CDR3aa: CASSFLNSRDSYEQYF; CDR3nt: TGTGCCAGCAGTTTCCTCAACTCCAGGGACTCCTACGAGCAGTACTTC
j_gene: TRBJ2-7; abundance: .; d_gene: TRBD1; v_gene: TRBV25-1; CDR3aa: CASSQGWDSYEQYF; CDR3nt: TGTGCCAGCAGTCAAGGGTGGGACAGCTACGAGCAGTACTTC
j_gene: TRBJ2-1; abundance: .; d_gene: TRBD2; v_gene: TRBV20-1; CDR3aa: CSARRTSASYNEQFF; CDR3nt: TGCAGTGCTCGGAGAACTAGCGCCTCGTACAATGAGCAGTTCTTC
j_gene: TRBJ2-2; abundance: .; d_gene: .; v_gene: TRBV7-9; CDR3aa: CASSLIPNTGELFF; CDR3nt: TGTGCCAGCAGCTTAATACCGAACACCGGGGAGCTGTTTTTT
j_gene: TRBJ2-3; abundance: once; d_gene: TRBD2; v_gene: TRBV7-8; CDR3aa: CATRLAGGTGTQYF; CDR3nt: TGCGCCACGAGACTAGCGGGGGGAACGGGTACGCAGTATTTT
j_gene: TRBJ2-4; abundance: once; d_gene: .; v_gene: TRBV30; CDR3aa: CAWTGIRSGEQYF; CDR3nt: TGTGCCTGGACCGGGATCCGATCTGGAGAGCAGTACTTC
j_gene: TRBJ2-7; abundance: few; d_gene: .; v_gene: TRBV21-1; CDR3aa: CASSIKQGDRYEQYF; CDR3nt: TGTGCCAGCAGCATAAAACAGGGGGATCGTTACGAGCAGTACTTC
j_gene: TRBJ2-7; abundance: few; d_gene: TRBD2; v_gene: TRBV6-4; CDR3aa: CASSAATSGDNYEQYF; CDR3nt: TGTGCCAGCAGTGCCGCGACTAGCGGGGACAACTACGAGCAGTACTTC
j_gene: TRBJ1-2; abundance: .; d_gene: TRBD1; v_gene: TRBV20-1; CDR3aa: CSARAGGGYGYTF; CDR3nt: TGCAGTGCTAGAGCAGGGGGGGGCTATGGCTACACCTTC
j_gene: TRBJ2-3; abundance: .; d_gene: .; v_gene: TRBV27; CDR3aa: CASSFGTVSTDTQYF; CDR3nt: TGTGCCAGCAGTTTTGGGACCGTTAGCACAGATACGCAGTATTTT
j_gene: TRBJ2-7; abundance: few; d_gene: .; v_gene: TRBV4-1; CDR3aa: CASSQDRTLANEQYF; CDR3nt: TGCGCCAGCAGCCAAGATCGGACCCTAGCAAACGAGCAGTACTTC
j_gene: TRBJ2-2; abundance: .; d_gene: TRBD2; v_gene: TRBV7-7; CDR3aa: CASSSGLAENTGELFF; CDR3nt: TGTGCCAGCAGCTCCGGACTAGCGGAAAACACCGGGGAGCTGTTTTTT